This TCR beta chain is drawn from a study of read filtering for tumor transcriptome and immune sequencing. The CDR3 runs to 13 residues. Germline V CDR1 and CDR2: SQVTM, ANQGSEA. The germline V and J ends were trimmed by 0 bases and 5 bases, with 11 bases remaining between them. From about 400 ng of RNA, a library with molecular barcoded alpha/delta and beta/gamma adaptors was made. A single record per CDR3 protein comes from TCRdb applying MiXCR to the reads. The sample has 45,000 to 55,000 distinct CDR3 sequences; approximately 18% are singletons. This clonotype is medium-sized (0.01 to 0.1%) in the sample.

Sequences were obtained from a population of CD138-negative cells sorted from bone marrow. V usage is TRBV29-1 and J usage is TRBJ2-7; no clear D. The sequence came from a donor aged 40 or older with multiple myeloma. The CDR3 is CSVEESAGHEQYF. CDR3 DNA sequence: TGCAGCGTTGAAGAATCCGCCGGGCACGAGCAGTACTTC.